This T cell receptor (beta chain) was captured by sequencing in a study of patients and donors after allogeneic stem cell transplantation. Germline V lookup: CDR1 SGHDN, CDR2 FVKESK. Unmatched junction bases numbered 14, after V lost 4 bases and J lost 4 bases. CDR3 size: 19 residues. TCRdb recomputed calls from the RT-PCR reads with MiXCR, one row per CDR3 protein. The repertoire includes over 150,000 distinct CDR3 sequences, around 30% of them detected once, and 3.2% sits in the top ten. The receptor was derived from a human donor who was either an allogeneic HSCT recipient or a stem cell or donor lymphocyte infusion donor (not recorded which). It is not recorded whose cells these are; they may come from a transplant donor. Sequencing was performed on blood, either unsorted or a sorted T cell fraction (not recorded which). The rearrangement uses TRBV14 and TRBJ2-1; 12 nucleotides align to TRBD2. The CDR3 nucleotides are TGTGCCAGCAGCCCTCTCGGGCTAGCGGGAGGGCGTAGGTACAATGAGCAGTTCTTC. Its translation is CASSPLGLAGGRRYNEQFF.